Below are 9 T cell receptor beta chains sequenced from a single sample in a study of cytomegalovirus exposure and HLA in healthy donors. With 60 Vbeta and 13 Jbeta primers, the PCR was carried out. The data were produced by immunoSEQ multiplex PCR, yet TCRdb's version contains in-frame clones alone and is incomplete. The sample records roughly 180,000 clones, under 90% being singletons. Sample: PBMCs. Every receptor here comes from a man younger than 35 in good health and CMV-seronegative.

The chain combines TRBV19 with TRBJ1-5, with D unresolved. The CDR3 sequence is 13 residues long. Germline lookup yields CDR1 LNHDA and CDR2 SQIVND (reference sequence). The V end was cut by 3 bases, the J end by 6 bases, with 9 bases between. The CDR3, as DNA: TGTGCCAGTAGTATCCAGGAGGTTCAGCCCCAGCATTTT. Translating gives CASSIQEVQPQHF.

The V gene is TRBV7-9, the J gene TRBJ1-1; perhaps TRBD1 as D (5 bases). CDR1 SEHNR and CDR2 FQNEAQ come from the germline V gene (reference sequence). The CDR3 runs 14 residues. Between the trimmed V and J ends, which lost 3 bases and 1 base, there was a span of 9 bases. The DNA of the CDR3 is TGTGCCAGCAGCTTCTCGGGGGGGAACACTGAAGCTTTCTTT. This gives the protein CASSFSGGNTEAFF.

This clone turned up a few times. CDR3 loop: CASSLPDTSYEQYF. The CDR3, as DNA: TGCGCCAGCAGCTTGCCGGACACCTCCTACGAGCAGTACTTC. The chain has TRBV5-1 and TRBJ2-7; possibly TRBD1 for D (5 bases). Trimming left V 1 base short and J 0 bases short, with 8 bases between. Germline V CDR1 and CDR2: SGHRS, YFSETQ. The CDR3 is 14 residues long.

The V gene is TRBV28, the J gene TRBJ2-7; 10 bases match TRBD2. The V gene end was trimmed by 2 bases and the J gene end by 3 bases; junction bases not matched to a gene: 4. Germline CDR1 and CDR2: MDHEN and SYDVKM. CDR3 size: 15 residues. Here the CDR3 DNA reads TGTGCCAGCAGTTTAGGGGCTAGCGGGAGCTACGAGCAGTACTTC. Translated, it gives CASSLGASGSYEQYF.

The chain has TRBV27 and TRBJ2-2, with D possibly being TRBD2 (6 bases). Between the trimmed V and J ends, which lost 2 bases and 7 bases, there was a span of 11 bases. Germline values: CDR1 MNHEY, CDR2 SMNVEV (reference sequence). This CDR3 spans 14 amino acids. DNA of the CDR3: TGTGCCAGCAGTTTAAGGCGGGGCGGCGGGGAGCTGTTTTTT. Protein: CASSLRRGGGELFF.

The V gene is TRBV4-2, the J gene TRBJ2-5, with 10 bases aligning to TRBD2. With 1 base clipped from V and 4 bases from J, the junction kept 3 bases outside the gene matches. CDR1 and CDR2 (germline): LGHNA, YNFKEQ. CDR3 size: 15 residues. CDR3 amino acids: CASSQASGGAETQYF. DNA for the CDR3: TGTGCCAGCAGCCAAGCTAGCGGGGGTGCAGAGACCCAGTACTTC.

V is TRBV19 and J is TRBJ1-1; D uncertain. This CDR3 region has 14 residues. Between the trimmed V and J ends, which lost 2 bases and 4 bases, there was a span of 11 bases. Germline assignment: CDR1 LNHDA and CDR2 SQIVND (reference sequence). The CDR3 DNA follows: TGTGCCAGTAGTATAAATGGGAGGATCACTGAAGCTTTCTTT. Translated, it gives CASSINGRITEAFF.

The chain uses TRBV5-1 and TRBJ2-7; 9 bases are a match to TRBD2. Germline V gene sequence: CDR1 SGHRS, CDR2 YFSETQ. This CDR3 has 14 amino acids. V lost 1 base to trimming and J lost 5 bases; unmatched junction nucleotides: 4. The DNA of the CDR3 is TGCGCCAGCAGCTTGAGGCGGGAGGGCAACGAGCAGTACTTC. Translated: CASSLRREGNEQYF.

In DNA form, the CDR3 reads TGTGCCAGCAGATACGACAGGGGGGTAAACAATGAGCAGTTCTTC. This translates into CASRYDRGVNNEQFF. The J gene is TRBJ2-1, the V gene TRBV2, with 9 bases identical to TRBD1. The V gene end was trimmed by 6 bases and the J gene end by 5 bases; junction bases not matched to a gene: 8. Germline V gene data show CDR1 as SNHLY and CDR2 as FYNNEI. The CDR3 runs to 15 residues. The full variable domain, rest sourced from reference TRBV2 and TRBJ2-1, is EPEVTQTPSHQVTQMGQEVILRCVPISNHLYFYWYRQILGQKVEFLVSFYNNEISEKSEIFDDQFSVERPDGSNFTLKIRSTKLEDSAMYFCASRYDRGVNNEQFFGPGTRLTVL.